This record concerns one T cell receptor beta chain sequence. Its target is unknown. This CDR3 has 13 amino acids. Deletions cut 5 bases from V and 8 bases from J, with 13 bases between. In germline, CDR1 is SNHLY, CDR2 FYNNEI. Profiling relied on immunoSEQ multiplex PCR, and the TCRdb table lists in-frame clones only, not all of them. The data show roughly 25,000 clones, about 85% seen once. The record originates from a study of T cell responses to AZD1222 COVID-19 vaccine. General observations from the study: Spike-specific TCR breadth and depth grew following two AZD1222 doses.

The sample in question was peripheral blood, obtained 28 days after the second AZD1222 dose. The receptor was derived from an adult who received the AZD1222 COVID-19 vaccine. The chain combines TRBV2 with TRBJ2-1; D is possibly TRBD1 or TRBD2 (5 bases each). The CDR3 bases are TGTGCCAGCAGTCGAGGCAGGGACGATGAGCAGTTCTTC. Amino acid sequence: CASSRGRDDEQFF.